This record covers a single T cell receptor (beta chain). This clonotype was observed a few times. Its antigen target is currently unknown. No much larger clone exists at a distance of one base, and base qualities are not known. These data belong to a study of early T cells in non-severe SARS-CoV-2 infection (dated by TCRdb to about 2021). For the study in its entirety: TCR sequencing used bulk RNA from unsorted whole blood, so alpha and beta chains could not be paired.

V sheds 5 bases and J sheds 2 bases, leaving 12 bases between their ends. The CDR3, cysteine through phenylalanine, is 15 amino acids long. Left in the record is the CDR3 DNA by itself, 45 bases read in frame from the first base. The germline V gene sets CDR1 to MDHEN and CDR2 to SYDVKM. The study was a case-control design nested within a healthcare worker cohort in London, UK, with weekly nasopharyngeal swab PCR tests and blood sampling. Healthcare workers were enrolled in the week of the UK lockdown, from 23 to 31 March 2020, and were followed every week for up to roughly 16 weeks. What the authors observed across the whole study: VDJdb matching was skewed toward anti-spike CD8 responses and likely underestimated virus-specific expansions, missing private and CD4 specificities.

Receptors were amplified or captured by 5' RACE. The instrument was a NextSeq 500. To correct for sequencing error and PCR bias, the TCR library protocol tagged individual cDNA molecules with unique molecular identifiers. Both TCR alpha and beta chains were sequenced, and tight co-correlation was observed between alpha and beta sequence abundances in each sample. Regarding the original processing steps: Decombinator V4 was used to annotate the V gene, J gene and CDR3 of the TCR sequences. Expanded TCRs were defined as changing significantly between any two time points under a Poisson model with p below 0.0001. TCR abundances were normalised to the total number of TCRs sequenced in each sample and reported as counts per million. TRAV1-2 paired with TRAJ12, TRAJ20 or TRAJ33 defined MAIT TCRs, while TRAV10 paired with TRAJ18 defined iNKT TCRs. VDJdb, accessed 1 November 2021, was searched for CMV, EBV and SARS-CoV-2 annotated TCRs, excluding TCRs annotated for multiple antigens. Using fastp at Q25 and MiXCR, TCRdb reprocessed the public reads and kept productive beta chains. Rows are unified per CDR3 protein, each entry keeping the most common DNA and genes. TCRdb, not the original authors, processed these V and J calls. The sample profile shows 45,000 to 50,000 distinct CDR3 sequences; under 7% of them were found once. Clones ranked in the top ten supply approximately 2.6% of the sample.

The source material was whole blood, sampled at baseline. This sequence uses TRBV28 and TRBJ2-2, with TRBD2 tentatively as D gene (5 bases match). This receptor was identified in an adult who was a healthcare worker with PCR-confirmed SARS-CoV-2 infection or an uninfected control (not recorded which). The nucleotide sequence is TGTGCCAGCAGTCAAACGACTAAAAACACCGGGGAGCTGTTTTTT. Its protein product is CASSQTTKNTGELFF.